The 9 T cell receptor beta chains below all came from one sample that was sequenced in a study of control samples from healthy donors and cancer patients. The method was immunoSEQ multiplex PCR; TCRdb's version includes in-frame clones alone and lacks a portion of them. Of 150,000 to 180,000 clones detected, approximately 94% appear once; the ten largest clones hold 5.7%. Sample: blood. The receptor source for this set is a man aged 35-49 years in good health.

This chain links TRBV5-1 with TRBJ1-1, with 11 positions matching TRBD1. The length of the CDR3 is 17 residues. Per germline, CDR1 SGHRS and CDR2 YFSETQ. Germline trimming cut 3 bases from V and 5 bases from J; bases unmatched to any gene: 12. The CDR3 spells CASSSGTGGFRWTEAFF. The DNA of the CDR3 is TGCGCCAGCAGCTCAGGGACAGGGGGATTCCGGTGGACTGAAGCTTTCTTT.

By frequency in the sample, this clone is medium-sized. The chain uses TRBV13 and TRBJ1-1; a weak D match, TRBD1 (6 bases). V lost 5 bases and J 3 bases, leaving 10 bases between the germline ends. The CDR3 loop spans 13 amino acids. CDR1 and CDR2 (germline): PRHDT, FYEKMQ (reference sequence). CDR3 DNA sequence: TGTGCCAGCAGCGGGGAGGGGGACACTGAAGCTTTCTTT. Amino acid sequence: CASSGEGDTEAFF.

V usage is TRBV7-9 and J usage is TRBJ1-4; D remains ambiguous. The CDR3 loop spans 14 amino acids. Germline CDR1 reads SEHNR; CDR2 reads FQNEAQ (reference sequence). V was shortened by 1 base and J by 5 bases, with 8 bases between the two germline ends. This CDR3 reads CASSLGQSNEKLFF. CDR3 bases: TGTGCCAGCAGCTTAGGGCAGAGCAATGAAAAACTGTTTTTT. Filled out from reference TRBV7-9 and TRBJ1-4, the complete variable domain reads DTGVSQNPRHKITKRGQNVTFRCDPISEHNRLYWYRQTLGQGPEFLTYFQNEAQLEKSRLLSDRFSAERPKGSFSTLEIQRTEQGDSAMYLCASSLGQSNEKLFFGSGTQLSVL.

This clone was seen a single time. The V gene is TRBV28, the J gene TRBJ1-1; D not certain. Deletions cut 5 bases from V and 1 base from J, with 11 bases between. CDR1 and CDR2 from the germline V gene are MDHEN and SYDVKM. The CDR3 totals 14 residues. The CDR3 is CASSPHVGNTEAFF. The CDR3 coding sequence is TGTGCCAGCAGTCCTCACGTCGGGAACACTGAAGCTTTCTTT.

The chain links TRBV11-3 to TRBJ2-1; weak D call: TRBD2 (6 bases). Trimming removed 6 bases at V and 4 bases at J, with 13 bases between. Germline CDR1 SGHNT, CDR2 YENEEA. The CDR3 runs 14 residues. DNA for the CDR3: TGTGCCAGCAGTCACGGGACTCAATACAATGAGCAGTTCTTC. The encoded protein is CASSHGTQYNEQFF.

The chain employs TRBV2 and TRBJ2-1; unclear D gene. In germline, CDR1 is SNHLY, CDR2 FYNNEI. There are 13 residues in the CDR3. The V gene lost 10 bases and the J gene lost 4 bases, with 14 bases spanning the gap. The CDR3 nucleotides read TGTGCCACCTCGGTAGGGTGGTACAATGAGCAGTTCTTC. This codes for CATSVGWYNEQFF.

The chain has TRBV19 and TRBJ1-1; 7 positions match TRBD1. V dropped 4 bases and J dropped 1; count of bases not matched to a gene: 6. CDR1 and CDR2 (germline): LNHDA, SQIVND (reference sequence). The CDR3 consists of 15 residues. The CDR3 region is CASSTLTGKNTEAFF. For the CDR3, the DNA is TGTGCCAGTAGTACCCTGACAGGGAAGAACACTGAAGCTTTCTTT.

The chain carries TRBV10-2 and TRBJ1-2; no firm D call. The CDR3 covers 13 residues. V was cut by 5 bases and J by 10 bases, with 17 bases left in between. The V gene's germline CDR1 is WSHSY and CDR2 SAAADI. The CDR3 sequence is CASSPASEWVYTF. The CDR3 bases are TGCGCCAGCAGTCCAGCTTCCGAGTGGGTCTACACCTTC.

J is TRBJ1-2 and V is TRBV30, with D possibly matching TRBD1 (5 bases). Germline V CDR1 and CDR2: GTSNPN, SVGIG (reference sequence). V lost 3 bases and J lost 2, with 10 bases in between. This CDR3 region has 13 residues. CDR3 DNA sequence: TGTGCCTGGAGGATGGGGGGGAACTATGGCTACACCTTC. It codes for CAWRMGGNYGYTF.